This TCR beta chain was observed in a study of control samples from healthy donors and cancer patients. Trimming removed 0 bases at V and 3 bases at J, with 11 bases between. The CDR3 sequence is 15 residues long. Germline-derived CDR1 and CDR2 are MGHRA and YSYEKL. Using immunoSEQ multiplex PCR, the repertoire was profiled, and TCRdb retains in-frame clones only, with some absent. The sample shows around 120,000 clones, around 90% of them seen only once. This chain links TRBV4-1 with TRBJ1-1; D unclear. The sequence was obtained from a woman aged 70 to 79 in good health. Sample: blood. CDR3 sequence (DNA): TGCGCCAGCAGCCAAGATGGGGTGAAGGACACTGAAGCTTTCTTT. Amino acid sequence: CASSQDGVKDTEAFF.